This entry lists 20 T cell receptor beta chains sequenced from one sample in a study of blood T cell repertoires in COVID-19. The data were produced by immunoSEQ multiplex PCR, yet TCRdb's version contains in-frame clones alone and is incomplete. In the table there are 200,000 to 250,000 clones, nearly 90% of which are singletons. Sequenced: PBMCs or T cells enriched from blood (not recorded which). The receptors stem from a man aged 30 to 39 who had been exposed to COVID-19.

This clone was observed once. The chain couples TRBV27 to TRBJ2-5; tentatively, D is TRBD1 (5 bases). Germline lookup yields CDR1 MNHEY and CDR2 SMNVEV (reference sequence). The ends were cut back, 6 bases at V and 5 bases at J, with 16 bases in the middle. The CDR3 runs to 14 residues. The CDR3 region is CASRDLGRMETQYF. DNA of the CDR3: TGTGCCAGCAGGGACCTGGGGCGCATGGAGACCCAGTACTTC.

V usage is TRBV30 and J usage is TRBJ2-7, with 7 positions matching TRBD1. The CDR3 sequence is 12 residues long. Germline-derived CDR1 and CDR2 are GTSNPN and SVGIG (reference sequence). Losses at the gene ends were 8 bases for V and 1 base for J; bases not matched to a gene: 5. DNA of the CDR3: TGTGCCAGACAGGGAATATCCTACGAGCAGTACTTC. Its protein product is CARQGISYEQYF.

This clone was observed a few times. The gene calls are TRBV5-4 and TRBJ1-1; possibly TRBD1 for D (5 bases). Trimming removed 0 bases from V and 3 bases from J, with 15 bases in between. Germline values: CDR1 SGHNT, CDR2 YYREEE (reference sequence). The CDR3 has 16 residues. The DNA for the CDR3 is TGTGCCAGCAGCTTGGGCCGCGGCCGGGGGGACACTGAAGCTTTCTTT. As protein: CASSLGRGRGDTEAFF.

This clone was observed a handful of times. This chain joins TRBV4-3 and TRBJ2-2, with D perhaps TRBD1 (5 bases). The CDR3 runs to 15 residues. V lost 1 base and J lost 5, with 11 bases in between. Germline loops: CDR1 LGHNA, CDR2 YSLEER. Here the CDR3 reads CASSQVGQRTGELFF. As DNA, the CDR3 is TGCGCCAGCAGCCAAGTTGGACAACGGACCGGGGAGCTGTTTTTT.

The V gene is TRBV4-2, the J gene TRBJ1-4, with D perhaps TRBD1 (5 bases). The germline V and J ends were trimmed by 0 bases and 4 bases, with 9 bases remaining between them. The CDR3 has 15 residues. Germline V CDR1 and CDR2: LGHNA, YNFKEQ. CDR3 sequence reads: CASSQDQGNNEKLFF. The CDR3 nucleotides are TGTGCCAGCAGCCAAGATCAGGGAAATAATGAAAAACTGTTTTTT.

The chain carries TRBV5-1 and TRBJ2-7; 9 positions agree with TRBD1. The V and J ends lost 4 bases and 5 bases, in that order; junction bases with no gene match: 10. In germline, CDR1 is SGHRS, CDR2 YFSETQ. This CDR3 spans 15 amino acids. The CDR3 DNA follows: TGCGCCAGCAGCGAGGCCCCCGACAGGGGGGACGAGCAGTACTTC. This gives the protein CASSEAPDRGDEQYF.

For the CDR3, the DNA is TGTGCCAGCAGTTTATCCTTTCCCGGCACAGATACGCAGTATTTT. It specifies CASSLSFPGTDTQYF. V and J are TRBV27 and TRBJ2-3, with no clear D. The V and J ends lost 0 bases and 1 base respectively, with 8 bases between them. The CDR3 loop spans 15 amino acids. Germline-derived CDR1 and CDR2 are MNHEY and SMNVEV (reference sequence).

This chain links TRBV28 with TRBJ2-6; D may be TRBD1 (5 bases). Germline CDR1 is MDHEN and CDR2 is SYDVKM. The germline V and J ends were trimmed by 4 bases and 0 bases, with 16 bases remaining between them. The CDR3 extends over 18 amino acids. The CDR3 reads CASSYPARDVSGANVLTF. The CDR3 region has the DNA TGTGCCAGCAGTTACCCTGCCAGGGATGTCTCTGGGGCCAACGTCCTGACTTTC.

This chain links TRBV4-1 with TRBJ1-2; a possible D gene is TRBD1 (6 bases). The germline CDR1 and CDR2 sequences are MGHRA and YSYEKL. V lost 4 bases and J 3 bases, leaving 15 bases between the germline ends. The CDR3 consists of 15 residues. The CDR3 DNA is TGCGCCAGCAGCCGCTTCCAGGGGACCGACTATGGCTACACCTTC. Its protein is CASSRFQGTDYGYTF.

This clone has just one count. The chain couples TRBV7-6 to TRBJ2-1; D perhaps matches TRBD1 (7 bases). Germline assignment: CDR1 SGHVS and CDR2 FNYEAQ. The CDR3 spans 19 residues. Trimming shortened V by 2 bases and J by 6 bases, and 26 bases separated the two germline ends. CDR3 sequence: CASSLRRGRRDRGFNEQFF. DNA for the CDR3: TGTGCCAGCAGCTTAAGGCGAGGACGGCGGGACAGAGGGTTCAATGAGCAGTTCTTC.

The gene calls are TRBV1 and TRBJ2-5; TRBD2 reflects the table's D call only, with no check against the DNA. TRBV1 is noted as a pseudogene. This CDR3 is 17 amino acids long. The CDR3 DNA is TGCACCAGCAGCCAAGGTCCCGGCAAGGCTATCGGGGAGACCCAGTACTTC. Translation gives CTSSQGPGKAIGETQYF.

The rearrangement joins TRBV4-1 to TRBJ1-1; 9 nucleotides align to TRBD1. Germline values: CDR1 MGHRA, CDR2 YSYEKL. Trimming at V came to 4 bases and at J to 5 bases, leaving 5 bases not matched to a gene. This CDR3 spans 14 amino acids. The CDR3 DNA is TGCGCCAGCAGCCTAGAGGACAGGGGTACTGAAGCTTTCTTT. Translation: CASSLEDRGTEAFF.

The chain links TRBV10-3 to TRBJ2-7, with 8 bases lining up with TRBD2. The CDR3 covers 14 residues. The ends lost 4 bases at V and 3 bases at J; junction bases unmatched: 5. CDR1 and CDR2 (germline): ENHRY, SYGVKD. Here the CDR3 reads CAISAGGAGYEQYF. The CDR3 bases are TGTGCCATCAGTGCCGGGGGGGCGGGCTACGAGCAGTACTTC.

The chain couples TRBV5-6 to TRBJ2-7; D remains ambiguous. With 4 bases removed from V and 5 bases from J, the gap between germline ends came to 16 bases. Germline V gives CDR1 SGHDT, CDR2 YYEEEE. CDR3 length: 14 amino acids. The CDR3 loop is CASSPITWSDEQYF. In nucleotides, the CDR3 is TGTGCCAGCAGCCCTATAACATGGAGCGACGAGCAGTACTTC.

The J gene is TRBJ2-2, the V gene TRBV5-4; 8 bases map to TRBD2. CDR3 length equals 17 residues. J lost 2 bases, V lost 3 bases, and 9 bases had no gene match. CDR1 and CDR2 from the germline V gene are SGHNT and YYREEE (reference sequence). In DNA, the CDR3 is TGTGCCAGCAGCTCTTCTCGGGGGGGGCTAAACACCGGGGAGCTGTTTTTT. This sequence encodes CASSSSRGGLNTGELFF.

This chain uses TRBV4-3 with TRBJ1-1; 8 nucleotides align to TRBD1. This CDR3 comprises 15 residues. Unmatched junction bases numbered 4, after V lost 4 bases and J lost 0 bases. Per germline, CDR1 LGHNA and CDR2 YSLEER. The CDR3 DNA reads as TGCGCCAGCAGCCGTCGGACAGGGTTGAACACTGAAGCTTTCTTT. Protein sequence: CASSRRTGLNTEAFF.

This CDR3 is CAISVGLAGREQYF. In DNA form, the CDR3 reads TGTGCCATCAGTGTAGGCCTAGCGGGGCGGGAGCAGTACTTC. The rearrangement joins TRBV10-3 to TRBJ2-7; TRBD2 matches at 9 bases. Unmatched junction bases numbered 8, after V lost 4 bases and J lost 7 bases. The CDR3 covers 14 residues. Germline loops: CDR1 ENHRY, CDR2 SYGVKD.

The rearrangement uses TRBV12-3 or TRBV12-4 and TRBJ1-6, with D uncertain. The CDR3 is 13 residues long. Trimming pared 5 bases from V and 10 bases from J, leaving 12 bases between. As DNA, the CDR3 is TGTGCCAGCAGTCGCGACTCTTGGTCACCCCTCCACTTT. Translated: CASSRDSWSPLHF.

Only one count was recorded for this clone. The V and J genes are TRBV19 and TRBJ1-5, with no clear D. From germline, CDR1 is LNHDA and CDR2 SQIVND (reference sequence). The CDR3 has 13 amino acids. Trimming left V 5 bases short and J 5 bases short, with 10 bases between. CDR3 loop: CASSEGRDQPQHF. DNA for the CDR3: TGTGCCAGTAGTGAGGGTAGGGATCAGCCCCAGCATTTT.

V usage is TRBV11-2 and J usage is TRBJ2-7, with TRBD2 matching 8 bases. The CDR3 runs 16 residues. CDR1 and CDR2 from the germline V gene are SGHAT and FQNNGV. J gave up 3 bases and V 4 bases, and 11 bases lay outside the gene matches. DNA of the CDR3: TGTGCCAGCAGCTCCACAACTAGCGGAGCCATCTACGAGCAGTACTTC. Protein sequence: CASSSTTSGAIYEQYF.